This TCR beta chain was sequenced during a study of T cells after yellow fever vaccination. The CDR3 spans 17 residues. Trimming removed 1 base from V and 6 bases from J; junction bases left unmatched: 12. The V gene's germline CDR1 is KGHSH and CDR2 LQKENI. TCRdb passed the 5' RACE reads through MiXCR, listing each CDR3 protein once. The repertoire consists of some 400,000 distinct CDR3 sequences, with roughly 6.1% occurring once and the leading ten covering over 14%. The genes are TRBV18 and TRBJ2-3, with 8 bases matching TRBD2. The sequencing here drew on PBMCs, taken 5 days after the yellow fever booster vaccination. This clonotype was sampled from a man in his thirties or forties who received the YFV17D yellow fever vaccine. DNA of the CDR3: TGTGCCAGCTCACCACTCCGTACTAGCGGACAGATGGATACGCAGTATTTT. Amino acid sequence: CASSPLRTSGQMDTQYF.